This TCR beta chain was recorded in a study of blood T cells in healthy people across ages. Points on this clonotype: Its antigen is not known.

Study conclusions and caveats: There was a strong correlation between TCR beta diversity and naive T cell percentage. Per million T cells, TCR beta diversity dropped about linearly as age rose.

For the second PCR, which ran for about 7 to 11 cycles, a sample-barcoded 5' primer and a J-beta primer mix were used. One entry per CDR3 protein results from TCRdb running MiXCR on the 5' RACE reads. The sample records approximately 350,000 distinct CDR3 sequences, about half being singletons. Every donor contributed 7.5 to 10 milliliters of peripheral blood by blood draw. The authors isolated at least 7 million PBMCs per sample. Germline V gives CDR1 SNHLY, CDR2 FYNNEI. The CDR3 has 14 amino acids. The source of this sequence is a man in his 60s in good health. Material for sequencing was blood. This rearrangement joins TRBV2 to TRBJ2-5; 9 positions agree with TRBD1. Near its end, the DNA agrees better with TRBJ2-7, so the J call may be wrong. The CDR3 loop is CASRPGQGIYEQYF. CDR3 in DNA: TGTGCCAGCAGGCCGGGACAGGGCATTTACGAGCAGTACTTC.